The present entry profiles one T cell receptor beta chain with its context. The antigen is unknown. Scientists made TCR beta cDNA using 5'RACE template switching with UMIs. TCRdb reprocessed the 5' RACE reads and stores each CDR3 protein as one record, lacking DNA. Its clone listing holds about 300,000 distinct CDR3 sequences. The data derive from a study of T cells expressing NK-cell markers. On the study more broadly: TCR beta repertoires came from sorted CD3+CD56+NKG2C+, CD3+CD56+NKG2C- and CD3+CD56-NKG2C+ T cells. In the group of eight sequenced donors, seven were HCMV-seropositive and one was seronegative.

General study findings and limits: In five or six donors, dominant CD3+CD56+NKG2C+ clonotypes ranked among the top 10 CD8+ clonotypes.

The sequenced sample consisted of blood T cells: a sorted CD56 or NKG2C T cell subset, CD4+ or CD8+ T cells, or bulk PBMC T cells (not recorded which). The source is a woman aged 18-69 years in good health.

The CDR3: CASSRSTGSRTDTQYF. The chain has TRBV18 and TRBJ2-3; TCRdb designates TRBD1, a call that cannot be tested without DNA. The length of the CDR3 is 16 residues. CDR1 KGHSH and CDR2 LQKENI come from the germline V gene. The full variable domain, with the rest looked up from reference TRBV18 and TRBJ2-3, is NAGVMQNPRHLVRRRGQEARLRCSPMKGHSHVYWYRQLPEEGLKFMVYLQKENIIDESGMPKERFSAEFPKEGPSILRIQQVVRGDSAAYFCASSRSTGSRTDTQYFGPGTRLTVL.